The TCR beta chain under discussion was sequenced for a study of blood T cells in healthy people across ages (dated by TCRdb to between 2014 and 2016). Turning to the overall study: Template switching captured roughly one uniquely barcoded TCR beta cDNA molecule per two T cells in model experiments. Four age groups were formed from the donors: young (average roughly 16 years), middle-aged (approximately 40), aged (roughly 59) and long-lived (approximately 78). Age-related changes in TCR beta repertoire diversity were measured in the study by deep sequencing normalized with unique cDNA molecular identifiers. For two donors (one aged 18 to 29 and one aged 80 or older), the study analyzed two additional independent replicas of 1 million unique cDNA reads from the same blood draw. To avoid experimental bias, donors of different ages were distributed randomly across sequencing lanes.

The CDR3 numbers 14 residues from cysteine through phenylalanine. Only the CDR3 part of the read is kept: 42 bases, read in frame from the first base. In the germline V gene, CDR1 corresponds to SGHDN and CDR2 to FVKESK. Relative to germline, V is 7 bases shorter and J is 2 bases shorter, with 14 bases between their ends. Donors were about 36 systemically healthy Caucasian individuals from Russia aged roughly 6 to 90 years. Approximately 9.7 milliliters of peripheral blood were drawn from each donor into EDTA-treated Vacutainer tubes. Ficoll-Paque density-gradient centrifugation was used to isolate PBMCs, with at least 7 million per sample. Trizol reagent was used to extract total RNA from PBMCs, with at least 5.5 micrograms per sample. The percentages of naive CD45RAhigh/CD27high T cells were determined by flow cytometry on a PBMC aliquot from every donor. The library was generated by 5' RACE. The data were produced on an Illumina HiSeq 2500. The second PCR ran for about 7 to 11 cycles and used a J-beta primer mix along with a sample-barcoded 5' primer. A template-switch 5' adaptor carrying 12 random nucleotides introduced a unique molecular identifier onto each TCR beta cDNA molecule. Each sample yielded at least 3 million CDR3-containing paired-end reads. First-strand cDNA synthesis was performed from all RNA using the Mint cDNA synthesis kit, with priming by a TRBC-specific oligonucleotide. After uracil-DNA glycosylase treatment, a first 18-cycle PCR used universal primers M1SS and BC2_uni_R on all cDNA. The authors' analysis ran thus. Each sample was normalized by randomly selecting 1 million high-quality reads, each carrying a distinct molecular identifier. Reads with shared molecular identifiers were discarded instead of being binned into consensus sequences. MiTCR, with a Q25 quality threshold and the strictest error-elimination algorithm, was used for CDR3 identification, clonotype clustering and error correction. A nonparametric unseen species model using Euler transformation provided a lower-bound estimate of total TCR beta diversity. The raw public data were reprocessed by TCRdb itself: fastp quality trimming at Q25, MiXCR clonotype calling, in-frame beta chains only. Each entry merges the rows of one CDR3 protein and shows their most common DNA and genes. Clone size and V and J calls follow TCRdb, not the original study. For this sample the table gives roughly 730,000 distinct CDR3 sequences, of which about 61% were detected only once. Around 25% of the sample belongs to the ten largest clones.

The table lists this clonotype with a few counts. It has no known antigen specificity. There are no base qualities to consult, and no much larger clone falls within one base. The study at large found these results: The percentage of naive T cells measured by flow cytometry correlated strongly with observed TCR beta diversity. As age increased, observed TCR beta diversity per million T cells dropped in a roughly linear way, and a significant reduction was already evident by age 40. Estimates of total diversity from one million sequenced T cells were regarded as lower bounds and underestimates. Compared with the aged group, more naive CD4+ T cells, fewer expanded clones and increased TCR diversity were shown by the long-lived group, suggesting age selection. Donor CMV infection status was unknown, potentially confounding age-related changes in expanded clonotypes. Bulk unsorted PBMC profiling prevented conclusive comparison of naive and antigen-experienced compartments.

This sequence was found in a man in his forties in good health. The V and J genes are TRBV14 and TRBJ1-1; the D gene is perhaps TRBD1, from 6 matching bases. The source material was blood. The CDR3 loop reads CASTLGATNTEAFF. The nucleotides are TGTGCCAGCACCTTGGGGGCAACCAACACTGAAGCTTTCTTT.